This TCR beta chain was sequenced during a study of control samples from healthy donors and cancer patients. The CDR3 covers 14 residues. Trimming removed 4 bases at V and 3 bases at J, with 12 bases between. From germline, CDR1 is LGHNT and CDR2 FRNRAP. Sequenced by immunoSEQ multiplex PCR; TCRdb stores in-frame clones only, minus some. In the table there are about 170,000 clones, around nine tenths of which are singletons. Material for sequencing was blood. This chain links TRBV12-5 with TRBJ1-2, with a possible D match to TRBD1 (5 bases). The TCR was taken from a man between 25 and 39 years old in good health. The CDR3 reads CASGSFDRHYGYTF. The CDR3 region has the DNA TGTGCTAGTGGTTCCTTTGACAGACACTATGGCTACACCTTC. Based on the CDR3 plus reference TRBV12-5 and TRBJ1-2, the full variable domain is DARVTQTPRHKVTEMGQEVTMRCQPILGHNTVFWYRQTMMQGLELLAYFRNRAPLDDSGMPKDRFSAEMPDATLATLKIQPSEPRDSAVYFCASGSFDRHYGYTFGSGTRLTVV.